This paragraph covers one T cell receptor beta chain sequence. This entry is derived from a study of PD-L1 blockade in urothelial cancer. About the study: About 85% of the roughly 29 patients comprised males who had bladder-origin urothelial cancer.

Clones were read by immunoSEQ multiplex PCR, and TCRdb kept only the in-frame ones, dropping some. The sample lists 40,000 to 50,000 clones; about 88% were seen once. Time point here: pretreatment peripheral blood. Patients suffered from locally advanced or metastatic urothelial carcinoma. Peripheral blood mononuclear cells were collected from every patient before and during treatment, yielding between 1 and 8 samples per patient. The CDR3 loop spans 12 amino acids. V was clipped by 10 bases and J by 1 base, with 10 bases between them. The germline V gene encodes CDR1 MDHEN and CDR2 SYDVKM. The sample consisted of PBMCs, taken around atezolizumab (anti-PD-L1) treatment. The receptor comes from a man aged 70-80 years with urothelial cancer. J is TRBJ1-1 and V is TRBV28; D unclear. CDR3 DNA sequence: TGTGCCACCAACTCCGGGAACACTGAAGCTTTCTTT. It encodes CATNSGNTEAFF.